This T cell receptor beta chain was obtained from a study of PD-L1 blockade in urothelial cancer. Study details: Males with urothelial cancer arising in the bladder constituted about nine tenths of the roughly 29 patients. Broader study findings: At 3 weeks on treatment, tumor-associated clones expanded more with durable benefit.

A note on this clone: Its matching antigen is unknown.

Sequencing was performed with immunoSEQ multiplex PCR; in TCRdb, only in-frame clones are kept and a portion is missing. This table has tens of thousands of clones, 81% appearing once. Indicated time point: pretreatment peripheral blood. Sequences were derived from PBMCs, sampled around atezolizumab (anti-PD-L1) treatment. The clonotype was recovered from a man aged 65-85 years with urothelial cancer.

The CDR3 DNA reads as TGTGCCAGCAGCCAAGAATTGGGGGGGACCCAGTACTTC. Its protein is CASSQELGGTQYF. V gene TRBV14 combines with J gene TRBJ2-5; D is possibly TRBD2 (6 bases). The CDR3 has 13 residues. V was clipped by 0 bases and J by 7 bases, with 9 bases between them. The germline gives CDR1 SGHDN, CDR2 FVKESK.